A single sample is the source of the 22 T cell receptor beta chains below, sequenced in a study of T cells after yellow fever vaccination. In TCRdb, the 5' RACE reads were re-called with MiXCR into one record per CDR3 protein. The sample consists of around 530,000 distinct CDR3 sequences, about a sixth of them appearing once. The sample was PBMCs, taken 5 days after the first yellow fever vaccination. These receptors came from a man between 18 and 29 years old who received the YFV17D yellow fever vaccine.

This clonotype was seen only a few times. CDR3 residues: CASSLPGGGYYNEQFF. The DNA of the CDR3 is TGCGCCAGCAGCTTGCCGGGCGGGGGGTACTACAATGAGCAGTTCTTC. The rearrangement joins TRBV5-1 to TRBJ2-1, with 8 bases identical to TRBD2. The CDR3 consists of 16 residues. V trimming: 1 base; J trimming: 3 bases; junction bases outside the gene matches: 6. Germline loops: CDR1 SGHRS, CDR2 YFSETQ. Looking up the rest from reference TRBV5-1 and TRBJ2-1 gives the full variable domain: KAGVTQTPRYLIKTRGQQVTLSCSPISGHRSVSWYQQTPGQGLQFLFEYFSETQRNKGNFPGRFSGRQFSNSRSEMNVSTLELGDSALYLCASSLPGGGYYNEQFFGPGTRLTVL.

Ten or more counts support this clonotype. The V call is TRBV7-2, the J call TRBJ1-6, with 9 bases fitting TRBD1. The ends lost 7 bases at V and 11 bases at J; junction bases unmatched: 12. This CDR3 has 15 amino acids. Germline values: CDR1 SGHTA, CDR2 FQGNSA. The CDR3 reads CASTLAPGQGAPLHF. CDR3 in DNA: TGTGCCAGCACCCTAGCCCCGGGACAGGGTGCACCCCTCCACTTT.

In this sample, this clonotype turned up a few times. The chain employs TRBV19 and TRBJ2-2, with 7 bases aligning to TRBD1. Germline lookup yields CDR1 LNHDA and CDR2 SQIVND (reference sequence). The trim removed 6 bases at V and 7 bases at J, leaving 5 bases unmatched. The CDR3 is 13 residues long. The DNA of the CDR3 is TGTGCCAGTAGCTTAGGGGGCGGCGGGGAGCTGTTTTTT. Its translation is CASSLGGGGELFF.

There are a few counts of this clonotype. J is TRBJ2-1 and V is TRBV2; tentative D call: TRBD1 (6 bases). Deletions cut 6 bases from V and 1 base from J, with 16 bases between. Germline values: CDR1 SNHLY, CDR2 FYNNEI. CDR3 size: 16 residues. CDR3 protein: CASRPLQGRSYNEQFF. CDR3 in DNA: TGTGCCAGCAGACCATTACAGGGAAGGTCCTACAATGAGCAGTTCTTC.

V and J are TRBV7-2 and TRBJ1-1, with 7 bases aligning to TRBD1. This CDR3 spans 14 amino acids. The germline CDR1 and CDR2 sequences are SGHTA and FQGNSA. The ends lost 6 bases at V and 6 bases at J; junction bases unmatched: 10. In DNA, the CDR3 is TGTGCCAGCAGGTTCGGAAGGGGGCGGGCTGAAGCTTTCTTT. This encodes CASRFGRGRAEAFF.

This chain joins TRBV6-5 and TRBJ2-1; D perhaps matches TRBD2 (6 bases). Trimming left V 0 bases short and J 16 bases short, with 19 bases between. Looked up from germline, CDR1 is MNHEY and CDR2 is SVGAGI. This CDR3 comprises 14 residues. CDR3 nucleotide sequence: TGTGCCAGCAGTTACTCCGCCGGAGGGCGGCCCCTCTTCTTC. As protein: CASSYSAGGRPLFF.

This clonotype was detected a few times. The J gene is TRBJ1-5, the V gene TRBV7-9; TRBD1 is a possible D gene (5 bases). The length of the CDR3 is 15 residues. The V end lost 1 base, the J end lost 3 bases, and 10 bases lay between the germline ends. CDR1 is SEHNR, CDR2 FQNEAQ, per germline (reference sequence). CDR3 residues: CASSLDWGNNQPQHF. The CDR3 DNA reads TGTGCCAGCAGCTTAGATTGGGGGAACAATCAGCCCCAGCATTTT.

The chain couples TRBV20-1 to TRBJ2-1, with TRBD2 identical over 13 bases. With 3 bases clipped from V and 7 bases from J, the junction kept 9 bases outside the gene matches. The length of the CDR3 is 16 residues. The germline CDR1 and CDR2 sequences are DFQATT and SNEGSKA (reference sequence). The CDR3 DNA reads as TGCAGTGCTAGGAAGGGACTAGCGGGGATGTTGAATGAGCAGTTCTTC. It translates to CSARKGLAGMLNEQFF.

This clonotype was found many times. V and J are TRBV18 and TRBJ1-2; a possible D gene is TRBD1 (5 bases). Germline CDR1 is KGHSH and CDR2 is LQKENI. The CDR3 contains 12 residues. V was pared by 2 bases and J by 6 bases, with 7 bases between. The CDR3 sequence is CASSPTGDGYTF. CDR3 coding DNA: TGTGCCAGCTCACCAACGGGGGATGGCTACACCTTC.

The rearrangement links TRBV6-2 or TRBV6-3 to TRBJ1-5; 7 nucleotides agree with TRBD1. The CDR3 loop spans 15 amino acids. CDR1 is MNHEY and CDR2 is SVGEGT in the germline V gene. Trimming cost V 5 bases and J 6 bases; bases outside gene matches: 10. CDR3 loop: CASSPGRQGSQPQHF. CDR3 nucleotides: TGTGCCAGCAGTCCCGGGCGACAGGGTTCTCAGCCCCAGCATTTT.

This clonotype was seen only a few times. This sequence joins TRBV7-3 and TRBJ1-1, with a possible D match to TRBD1 (5 bases). Between the trimmed V and J ends, which lost 2 bases and 2 bases, there was a span of 12 bases. This CDR3 region has 15 residues. Germline assignment: CDR1 SGHTA and CDR2 FQGTGA. The CDR3 sequence is CASSLRPGQNTEAFF. CDR3 sequence (DNA): TGTGCCAGCAGCTTACGGCCGGGGCAAAACACTGAAGCTTTCTTT.

The J gene is TRBJ1-1, the V gene TRBV7-2; weak D call: TRBD1 (5 bases). From germline, CDR1 is SGHTA and CDR2 FQGNSA. The V end lost 1 base, the J end lost 8 bases, and 20 bases lay between the germline ends. This CDR3 region has 16 residues. The chain's CDR3 is CASSLVWSGTGREAFF. The CDR3 nucleotides read TGTGCCAGCAGCTTAGTATGGAGCGGGACGGGAAGAGAAGCTTTCTTT.

This clonotype has more than one count but fewer than ten. This sequence joins TRBV4-2 and TRBJ2-5, with a possible D match to TRBD2 (6 bases). Germline values: CDR1 LGHNA, CDR2 YNFKEQ. The V and J ends lost 1 base and 2 bases respectively, with 14 bases between them. The CDR3 sequence is 16 residues long. The DNA for the CDR3 is TGTGCCAGCAGCCAAGTCCTTTCCGGGACTCAAGAGACCCAGTACTTC. This encodes CASSQVLSGTQETQYF.

This clonotype was counted between two and nine times. This chain links TRBV6-2 or TRBV6-3 with TRBJ2-1; D might be TRBD1 or TRBD2, each matching 5 bases. The CDR3 runs 12 residues. The V end was cut by 0 bases, the J end by 13 bases, with 10 bases between. Germline V lookup: CDR1 MNHEY, CDR2 SVGEGT. The CDR3: CASSYSRGRQFF. The CDR3 DNA reads TGTGCCAGCAGTTACTCGAGGGGAAGACAGTTCTTC.

A few counts support this clonotype. This sequence joins TRBV12-3 or TRBV12-4 and TRBJ1-4; no definite D call. This CDR3 has 12 residues. Deletions cut 6 bases from V and 4 bases from J, with 6 bases between. CDR3 region: CASSWDNEKLFF. DNA for the CDR3: TGTGCCAGCAGCTGGGATAATGAAAAACTGTTTTTT.

In this sample, this clonotype turned up a few times. The J gene is TRBJ2-3, the V gene TRBV4-2; 12 bases are a match to TRBD2. CDR1 is LGHNA and CDR2 is YNFKEQ in the germline V gene. The CDR3 totals 19 residues. With V trimmed by 0 bases and J by 4 bases, 11 bases remained unmatched. CDR3 region: CASSQEGLAGGARADTQYF. CDR3 nucleotide sequence: TGTGCCAGCAGCCAAGAGGGTCTAGCGGGGGGGGCCAGGGCAGATACGCAGTATTTT.

This clonotype was seen a handful of times. The V and J genes are TRBV4-1 and TRBJ2-2; TRBD1 matches 9 bases. CDR3 length: 18 amino acids. V trimming: 5 bases; J trimming: 4 bases; junction bases outside the gene matches: 14. From germline, CDR1 is MGHRA and CDR2 YSYEKL. In DNA form, the CDR3 reads TGCGCCAGCAGCGTTAAATCGCCGGGACAGGGAATCACCGGGGAGCTGTTTTTT. Protein product: CASSVKSPGQGITGELFF.

This clonotype has just a few counts. This rearrangement joins TRBV5-6 to TRBJ2-3; D perhaps matches TRBD2 (7 bases). The V gene's germline CDR1 is SGHDT and CDR2 YYEEEE. The CDR3 length is 18 residues. Trimming removed 3 bases from V and 4 bases from J, with 24 bases in between. CDR3 sequence reads: CASSWDHGGGGSPDTQYF. CDR3 DNA: TGTGCCAGCAGCTGGGACCATGGGGGAGGGGGATCCCCAGATACGCAGTATTTT.

The V gene is TRBV5-1, the J gene TRBJ2-3, with a tentative D call TRBD1 (6 bases). V was trimmed by 5 bases and J by 6 bases, leaving 13 bases between them. The germline gives CDR1 SGHRS, CDR2 YFSETQ. The CDR3 is 13 amino acids. The CDR3 region is CASRWTVTDTQYF. DNA for the CDR3: TGCGCCAGCAGGTGGACAGTAACGGATACGCAGTATTTT.

This clonotype has a handful of counts. The chain joins TRBV4-2 to TRBJ1-3; no reliable D call. V lost 0 bases and J lost 1, with 22 bases in between. Germline lookup yields CDR1 LGHNA and CDR2 YNFKEQ. The CDR3 has 20 amino acids. The CDR3 bases are TGTGCCAGCAGCCAAGATCAACGGAGAGCTGGAGCCTCTTCTGGAAACACCATATATTTT. It yields the protein CASSQDQRRAGASSGNTIYF.

This clonotype came up a few times. This chain links TRBV27 with TRBJ2-7; D is perhaps TRBD1 (6 bases). Germline values: CDR1 MNHEY, CDR2 SMNVEV (reference sequence). Between the trimmed V and J ends, which lost 3 bases and 7 bases, there was a span of 13 bases. The length of the CDR3 is 13 residues. The CDR3 nucleotides read TGTGCCAGCAGTTTTCAGGACAGTTGGGAGCAGTACTTC. Its protein product is CASSFQDSWEQYF.

A few counts support this clonotype. The chain has TRBV29-1 and TRBJ1-3; the D gene is possibly TRBD1 (5 bases). Trimming removed 0 bases at V and 0 bases at J, with 6 bases between. The germline gives CDR1 SQVTM, CDR2 ANQGSEA. This CDR3 has 14 amino acids. CDR3 bases: TGCAGCGTTGAAGATGACAGCTCTGGAAACACCATATATTTT. Protein product: CSVEDDSSGNTIYF.